A single sample gave rise to the 26 T cell receptor beta chains below, sequenced in a study of PD-1 blockade in classical Hodgkin lymphoma. Time point: cycle 4 day 1 (C4D1), after less than 7 weeks of nivolumab. Each patient relapsed following autologous stem cell transplantation, and prior brentuximab vedotin exposure differed. This table comes from immunoSEQ multiplex PCR, and its TCRdb copy is limited to in-frame clones, with some not included. The sample has roughly 100,000 clones; roughly nine tenths are singletons. The sample consisted of peripheral blood mononuclear cells (PBMCs), taken before the fourth cycle of nivolumab. The receptors derive from a human donor with classical Hodgkin lymphoma.

Concerning this clone itself: The junction departs from germline at one end; a sequencing error may be responsible. The chain recombines TRBV27 with TRBJ1-4; a possible D gene is TRBD1 (5 bases). Germline values: CDR1 MNHEY, CDR2 SMNVEV (reference sequence). This CDR3 contains 17 residues. CDR3 bases: TGTGCCAGCAGTTTAGAGAGGGTTGGGGGAACTCATGAAAAACTGTTTTTT. It encodes CASSLERVGGTHEKLFF.

CDR3 bases: TGTGCCAGCATGCTAGCGGGAGCCTACGAGCAGTACTTC. Translated, it gives CASMLAGAYEQYF. This chain uses TRBV2 with TRBJ2-7, with 10 positions matching TRBD2. CDR1 is SNHLY and CDR2 is FYNNEI in the germline V gene. V lost 7 bases, J lost 2 bases, and 2 bases stayed unmatched. This CDR3 has 13 amino acids.

The V and J genes are TRBV19 and TRBJ2-7, with 12 bases lining up with TRBD2. Germline trimming cut 9 bases from V and 1 base from J; bases unmatched to any gene: 4. The CDR3 has 14 residues. Germline assignment: CDR1 LNHDA and CDR2 SQIVND (reference sequence). CDR3 protein: CASASGGGSYEQYF. CDR3 bases: TGTGCCAGCGCTAGCGGGGGGGGATCCTACGAGCAGTACTTC.

CDR3 loop: CAWSAGYTEAFF. CDR3 DNA: TGTGCCTGGAGTGCAGGGTACACTGAAGCTTTCTTT. This rearrangement joins TRBV30 to TRBJ1-1; D is perhaps TRBD1 (5 bases). Trimming left V 1 base short and J 3 bases short, with 6 bases between. Germline CDR1 reads GTSNPN; CDR2 reads SVGIG (reference sequence). The CDR3 loop spans 12 amino acids. The full variable domain, with the rest looked up from reference TRBV30 and TRBJ1-1, is SQTIHQWPATLVQPVGSPLSLECTVEGTSNPNLYWYRQAAGRGLQLLFYSVGIGQISSEVPQNLSASRPQDRQFILSSKKLLLSDSGFYLCAWSAGYTEAFFGQGTRLTVV.

The rearrangement joins TRBV6-5 to TRBJ2-7, with 7 nucleotides matching TRBD2. The V gene end was trimmed by 4 bases and the J gene end by 2 bases; junction bases not matched to a gene: 2. Germline V gene lookup returns CDR1 MNHEY and CDR2 SVGAGI. This CDR3 contains 13 residues. CDR3 sequence: CASSSRGAYEQYF. The DNA for the CDR3 is TGTGCCAGCAGTTCCCGGGGGGCCTACGAGCAGTACTTC.

The chain employs TRBV5-1 and TRBJ2-7; no reliable D call. Trimming removed 3 bases from V and 3 bases from J, with 4 bases in between. This CDR3 is 11 amino acids long. CDR1 SGHRS and CDR2 YFSETQ come from the germline V gene. DNA for the CDR3: TGCGCCAGCAGCTCTAACTACGAGCAGTACTTC. This gives the protein CASSSNYEQYF.

The chain uses TRBV5-4 and TRBJ1-1; D perhaps matches TRBD1 (5 bases). The V and J ends lost 4 bases and 3 bases respectively, with 19 bases between them. The CDR3 totals 16 residues. CDR1 is SGHNT, CDR2 YYREEE, per germline (reference sequence). As DNA, the CDR3 is TGTGCCAGCAGCGGGGGTACGGCATATGGGGACACTGAAGCTTTCTTT. Encoded protein: CASSGGTAYGDTEAFF.

The chain couples TRBV10-2 to TRBJ2-7; tentatively, D is TRBD1 (5 bases). This CDR3 is 14 amino acids long. Trimming stripped 5 bases from V and 4 bases from J, with 15 bases between. Germline V gene data show CDR1 as WSHSY and CDR2 as SAAADI. The CDR3 nucleotides read TGCGCCAGCAGTTGGGGCAGCTCAGCTTACGAGCAGTACTTC. Translation: CASSWGSSAYEQYF.

The chain joins TRBV2 to TRBJ1-1; 10 nucleotides agree with TRBD1. The CDR3 has 16 residues. The junction had 7 bases not matched to a gene; V was cut back by 6 bases and J by 0 bases. Germline values: CDR1 SNHLY, CDR2 FYNNEI. The CDR3 DNA reads as TGTGCCAGCAGGCGGGCCGGGACAGGGGTGAACACTGAAGCTTTCTTT. It translates to CASRRAGTGVNTEAFF.

This clone was counted many times. V usage is TRBV14 and J usage is TRBJ1-1; no clear D. Trimming removed 1 base from V and 2 bases from J, with 8 bases in between. This CDR3 is built from 14 residues. Germline V gene lookup returns CDR1 SGHDN and CDR2 FVKESK. This chain's CDR3 is CASSQGAGNTEAFF. The CDR3 nucleotides are TGTGCCAGCAGCCAAGGTGCGGGTAACACTGAAGCTTTCTTT.

Comment on this clone: A junction boundary mismatches the germline segment, possibly from a read error. The same CDR3 can be traced to other DNA sequences in this sample. This rearrangement joins TRBV9 to TRBJ1-5, with TRBD1 identical over 7 bases. In germline, CDR1 is SGDLS, CDR2 YYNGEE. This CDR3 comprises 14 residues. The CDR3: CASSVAGGNQPQHF. CDR3 bases: TGTGCCAGCAGCGTAGCAGGGGGGAATCAGCCTCAGCATTTT.

This rearrangement joins TRBV27 to TRBJ2-3; D is undetermined. This CDR3 contains 15 residues. V was clipped by 2 bases and J by 2 bases, with 11 bases between them. In germline, CDR1 is MNHEY, CDR2 SMNVEV (reference sequence). CDR3 sequence: CASSLMGYVTDTQYF. As DNA, the CDR3 is TGTGCCAGCAGTTTAATGGGGTATGTCACAGATACGCAGTATTTT.

This chain links TRBV18 with TRBJ1-5; no clear D gene. Germline values: CDR1 KGHSH, CDR2 LQKENI. Trimming left V 3 bases short and J 3 bases short, with 15 bases between. The CDR3 spans 16 residues. The CDR3 DNA is TGTGCCAGCTCACCGCCGGGAGGCGTTCACAATCAGCCCCAGCATTTT. It yields the protein CASSPPGGVHNQPQHF.

The chain employs TRBV28 and TRBJ2-1, with TRBD1 identical over 8 bases. The germline CDR1 and CDR2 sequences are MDHEN and SYDVKM. The CDR3 runs to 14 residues. After removal of 6 bases from V and 4 bases from J, the junction contained 5 bases not matched to a gene. The CDR3 is CASRQGQGYNEQFF. The CDR3 DNA is TGTGCCAGCAGACAAGGACAGGGATACAATGAGCAGTTCTTC.

This chain uses TRBV6-4 with TRBJ2-2; a weak D match, TRBD2 (6 bases). Germline CDR1 is MRHNA and CDR2 is SNTAGT. This CDR3 comprises 14 residues. With 4 bases removed from V and 1 base from J, the gap between germline ends came to 7 bases. CDR3 coding DNA: TGTGCCAGCAGTGGGAGGGAGAACACCGGGGAGCTGTTTTTT. This translates into CASSGRENTGELFF.

The chain is built from TRBV30 and TRBJ1-6; tentative D call: TRBD1 (6 bases). Trimming stripped 0 bases from V and 7 bases from J, with 10 bases between. This CDR3 region has 14 residues. Germline CDR1 GTSNPN, CDR2 SVGIG (reference sequence). The CDR3, as DNA: TGTGCCTGGAGTGTGCAGGGGAGGAATTCACCCCTCCACTTT. Translation gives CAWSVQGRNSPLHF.

The gene calls are TRBV30 and TRBJ2-1; the D is unclear. This CDR3 has 13 residues. The V gene's germline CDR1 is GTSNPN and CDR2 SVGIG (reference sequence). The V gene lost 1 base and the J gene lost 15 bases, with 19 bases spanning the gap. The CDR3 protein is CAWSGSRFTTMFF. The CDR3 nucleotides are TGTGCCTGGAGTGGCAGCAGGTTTACCACGATGTTCTTC.

The rearrangement uses TRBV7-6 and TRBJ1-1; D remains unclear. V lost 1 base and J lost 1, with 4 bases in between. CDR1 is SGHVS, CDR2 FNYEAQ, per germline. CDR3 length: 13 residues. CDR3 in amino acids: CASSLEENTEAFF. CDR3 nucleotides: TGTGCCAGCAGCTTAGAAGAGAACACTGAAGCTTTCTTT.

This clone was detected once. This chain uses TRBV11-2 with TRBJ2-5; D unclear. CDR1 and CDR2 from the germline V gene are SGHAT and FQNNGV. V lost 3 bases and J lost 7, with 12 bases in between. The CDR3 runs 13 residues. The CDR3 nucleotides read TGTGCCAGCAGCTTCCAGAGCCGTGGGACCCAGTACTTC. Its protein product is CASSFQSRGTQYF.

The chain has TRBV4-3 and TRBJ2-1; D assignment may be TRBD1 or TRBD2 (5 bases each). Trimming took off 0 bases at V and 0 bases at J, with 18 bases between the two ends. Germline CDR1 is LGHNA and CDR2 is YSLEER. The CDR3 length is 19 residues. This CDR3 reads CASSQDPSGQPSSYNEQFF. In DNA, the CDR3 is TGCGCCAGCAGCCAAGATCCGAGCGGACAACCCAGCTCCTACAATGAGCAGTTCTTC.

The sample holds one count of this clone. The rearrangement uses TRBV5-1 and TRBJ1-4, with D possibly TRBD1 on 5 matching bases. The CDR3 covers 13 residues. V gave up 6 bases and J gave up 4 bases, with 10 bases separating them. Germline assignment: CDR1 SGHRS and CDR2 YFSETQ. CDR3 amino acids: CASTDTINEKLFF. CDR3 DNA: TGCGCCAGCACGGACACTATTAATGAAAAACTGTTTTTT.

This clone occurred once. The rearrangement uses TRBV2 and TRBJ1-5, with TRBD1 identical over 7 bases. The length of the CDR3 is 14 residues. V lost 7 bases to trimming and J lost 2 bases; unmatched junction nucleotides: 5. Germline V gene data show CDR1 as SNHLY and CDR2 as FYNNEI. As DNA, the CDR3 is TGTGCCAGCAACCCGACAGGGCGCAATCAGCCCCAGCATTTT. Translating gives CASNPTGRNQPQHF.

V is TRBV5-4 and J is TRBJ2-3; D possibly corresponds to TRBD1 (5 bases). Germline loops: CDR1 SGHNT, CDR2 YYREEE (reference sequence). This CDR3 contains 13 residues. Between the trimmed V and J ends, which lost 0 bases and 3 bases, there was a span of 5 bases. CDR3 sequence: CASSLEGTDTQYF. The CDR3 coding sequence is TGTGCCAGCAGCTTGGAGGGGACAGATACGCAGTATTTT.

The genes are TRBV28 and TRBJ1-1; D might be TRBD1 (6 bases). The CDR3 has 13 residues. Germline V lookup: CDR1 MDHEN, CDR2 SYDVKM. Trimming left V 4 bases short and J 6 bases short, with 12 bases between. This chain's CDR3 is CASSSGVPAEAFF. The CDR3, as DNA: TGTGCCAGCAGTTCAGGGGTCCCCGCTGAAGCTTTCTTT.

The chain employs TRBV7-2 and TRBJ2-5; 11 bases map to TRBD2. This CDR3 has 15 amino acids. Unmatched junction bases numbered 8, after V lost 2 bases and J lost 9 bases. CDR1 and CDR2 from the germline V gene are SGHTA and FQGNSA. Here the CDR3 reads CASSLKTTSGNAQYF. CDR3 DNA: TGTGCCAGCAGCTTAAAGACGACTAGCGGGAATGCCCAGTACTTC.

The chain links TRBV15 to TRBJ2-7, with D perhaps TRBD2 (6 bases). Trimming stripped 5 bases from V and 4 bases from J, with 15 bases between. This CDR3 has 14 residues. The germline CDR1 and CDR2 sequences are LNHNV and YYDKDF (reference sequence). This chain's CDR3 is CATSGGTSIYEQYF. Written as DNA, the CDR3 is TGTGCCACCAGCGGCGGGACTTCAATTTACGAGCAGTACTTC.